This TCR beta chain derives from a study of immune evolution from preneoplasia to lung adenocarcinoma. Germline-derived CDR1 and CDR2 are SGHNT and YYREEE (reference sequence). There are 16 residues in the CDR3. The junction had 6 bases not matched to a gene; V was cut back by 4 bases and J by 0 bases. Produced via immunoSEQ multiplex PCR; TCRdb's table is partial and in-frame only. Among 4,000 to 4,500 clones listed, more than 75% were seen once. Findings and limits, study-wide: KRAS-mutant nodules had the highest T cell clonality.

Remarks on this clone: Its antigen is unknown.

Sequenced: FFPE invasive lung adenocarcinoma tissue. This sequence originates from a person between 65 and 80 years old with invasive lung adenocarcinoma. Some clones in this sample may be carry-over from other donors' samples. The chain employs TRBV5-4 and TRBJ2-7; 11 nucleotides match TRBD1. The CDR3 DNA is TGTGCCAGCAGCACGGGACAGGGGGGCCCCTCCTACGAGCAGTACTTC. It codes for CASSTGQGGPSYEQYF. Supplemented by reference TRBV5-4 and TRBJ2-7, the full variable domain reads ETGVTQSPTHLIKTRGQQVTLRCSSQSGHNTVSWYQQALGQGPQFIFQYYREEENGRGNFPPRFSGLQFPNYSSELNVNALELDDSALYLCASSTGQGGPSYEQYFGPGTRLTVT.